The sequence of this TCR beta chain was determined in a study of blood T cell repertoires in COVID-19. Overall study: The United States, Italy and Spain provided the acute and convalescent COVID-19 samples. T cells, B-cell-depleted T cells, or PBMCs provided the cDNA or gDNA that served as material.

Source study methods: Nucleated cell counts were estimated from reference gene primer amplification. Only in-frame clones appear in the TCRdb table, and some are missing; sequencing was by immunoSEQ multiplex PCR. V and J calls and clone size are those listed in that table; D and trimming were worked out from the DNA. The sample shows about 110,000 clones, approximately 68% of them seen only once. Trimming left V 7 bases short and J 5 bases short, with 11 bases between. From germline, CDR1 is SNHLY and CDR2 FYNNEI. The CDR3 length is 12 residues. This TCR derives from a woman aged 55-70 years with acute or convalescent COVID-19. V usage is TRBV2 and J usage is TRBJ1-1; perhaps TRBD1 as D (5 bases). Material for sequencing was peripheral blood. CDR3 sequence (DNA): TGTGCCAGCACTACCCGGGGGACTGAAGCTTTCTTT. This gives the protein CASTTRGTEAFF. Full variable domain (missing parts from reference TRBV2 and TRBJ1-1): EPEVTQTPSHQVTQMGQEVILRCVPISNHLYFYWYRQILGQKVEFLVSFYNNEISEKSEIFDDQFSVERPDGSNFTLKIRSTKLEDSAMYFCASTTRGTEAFFGQGTRLTVV.